Below, one T cell receptor beta chain is given with its context. The antigen is unknown. It was in the United States that all participants with HIV were treated. This specimen belongs to a study of long-term antiretroviral therapy in people with HIV. V lost 0 bases and J lost 10, with 13 bases in between. This CDR3 region has 13 residues. Germline V gene data show CDR1 as SQVTM and CDR2 as ANQGSEA. The study's findings and limits: The data indicate that diversity increased after ART but remained below transplant donor controls. Researchers lacked any data on ART adherence, viral resistance or therapy changes.

Version v3.0 of the immunoSEQ assay ran at survey level. TCRdb's table, derived via immunoSEQ multiplex PCR, lists solely in-frame clones and lacks some. The top ten hold 4% to 6% of the sample, which has roughly 28,000 clones, 86% seen once. This TCR came from a man aged 40-49 years with HIV. J is TRBJ2-1 and V is TRBV29-1; D is ambiguous. The sample was unsorted PBMCs, taken 2.7 years after starting antiretroviral therapy. In nucleotides, the CDR3 is TGCAGCGTTGAAGATCTCGGCAAACTCGAGCAGTTCTTC. Protein: CSVEDLGKLEQFF.